This T cell receptor (beta chain) emerged from a study of fetal regulatory T cell absence and autoimmunity. A word on this clone: What it recognizes is unknown.

Study-wide results and limits: Pancreas and cord blood did not differ much in TRB family usage.

Assay used: immunoSEQ multiplex PCR; TCRdb lists only in-frame clones, some missing. The data contain around 100,000 clones, around 72% of them singletons. J lost 5 bases, V lost 4 bases, and 13 bases had no gene match. The CDR3 is 15 amino acids. Per germline, CDR1 GTSNPN and CDR2 SVGIG (reference sequence). The chain uses TRBV30 and TRBJ2-5, with 7 bases that match TRBD2. The clonotype was recovered from a male donor with IPEX syndrome. Material: pancreas tissue. The CDR3 is CAWNWGGGPGETQYF. In DNA form, the CDR3 reads TGTGCCTGGAACTGGGGGGGAGGCCCAGGGGAGACCCAGTACTTC. The full variable domain, rest sourced from reference TRBV30 and TRBJ2-5, is SQTIHQWPATLVQPVGSPLSLECTVEGTSNPNLYWYRQAAGRGLQLLFYSVGIGQISSEVPQNLSASRPQDRQFILSSKKLLLSDSGFYLCAWNWGGGPGETQYFGPGTRLLVL.